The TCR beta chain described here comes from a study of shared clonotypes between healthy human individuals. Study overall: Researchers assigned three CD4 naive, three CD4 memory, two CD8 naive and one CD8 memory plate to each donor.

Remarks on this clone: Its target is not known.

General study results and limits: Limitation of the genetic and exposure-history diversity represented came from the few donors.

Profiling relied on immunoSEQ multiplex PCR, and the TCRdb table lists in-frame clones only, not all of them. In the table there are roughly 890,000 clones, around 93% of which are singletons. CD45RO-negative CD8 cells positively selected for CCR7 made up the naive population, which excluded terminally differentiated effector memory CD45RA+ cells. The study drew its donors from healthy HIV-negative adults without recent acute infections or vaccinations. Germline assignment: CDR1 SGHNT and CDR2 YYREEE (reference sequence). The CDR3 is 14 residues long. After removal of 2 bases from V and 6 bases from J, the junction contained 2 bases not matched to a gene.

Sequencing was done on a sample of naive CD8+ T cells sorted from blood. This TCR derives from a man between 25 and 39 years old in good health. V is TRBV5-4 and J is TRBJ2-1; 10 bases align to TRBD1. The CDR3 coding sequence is TGTGCCAGCAGCTTCGGGACAGGGGTCAATGAGCAGTTCTTC. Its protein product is CASSFGTGVNEQFF.